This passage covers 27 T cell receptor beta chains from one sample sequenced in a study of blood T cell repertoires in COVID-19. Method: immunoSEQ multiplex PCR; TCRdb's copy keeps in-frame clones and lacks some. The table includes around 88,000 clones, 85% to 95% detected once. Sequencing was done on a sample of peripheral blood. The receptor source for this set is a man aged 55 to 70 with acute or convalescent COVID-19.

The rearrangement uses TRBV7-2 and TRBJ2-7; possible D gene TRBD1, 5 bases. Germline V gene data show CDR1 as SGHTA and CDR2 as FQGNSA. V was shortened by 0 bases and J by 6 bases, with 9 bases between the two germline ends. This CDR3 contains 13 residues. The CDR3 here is CASSLASRAEQYF. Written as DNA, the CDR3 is TGTGCCAGCAGCTTAGCATCCAGGGCCGAGCAGTACTTC. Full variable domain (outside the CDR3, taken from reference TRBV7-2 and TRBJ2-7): GAGVSQSPSNKVTEKGKDVELRCDPISGHTALYWYRQSLGQGLEFLIYFQGNSAPDKSGLPSDRFSAERTGGSVSTLTIQRTQQEDSAVYLCASSLASRAEQYFGPGTRLTVT.

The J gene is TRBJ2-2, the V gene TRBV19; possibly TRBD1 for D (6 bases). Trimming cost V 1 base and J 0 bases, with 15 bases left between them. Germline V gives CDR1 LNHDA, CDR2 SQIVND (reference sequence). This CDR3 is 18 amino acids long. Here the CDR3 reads CASSIVIQRGTNTGELFF. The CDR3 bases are TGTGCCAGTAGTATAGTTATACAGAGGGGGACGAACACCGGGGAGCTGTTTTTT. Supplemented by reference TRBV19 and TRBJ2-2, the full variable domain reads DGGITQSPKYLFRKEGQNVTLSCEQNLNHDAMYWYRQDPGQGLRLIYYSQIVNDFQKGDIAEGYSVSREKKESFPLTVTSAQKNPTAFYLCASSIVIQRGTNTGELFFGEGSRLTVL.

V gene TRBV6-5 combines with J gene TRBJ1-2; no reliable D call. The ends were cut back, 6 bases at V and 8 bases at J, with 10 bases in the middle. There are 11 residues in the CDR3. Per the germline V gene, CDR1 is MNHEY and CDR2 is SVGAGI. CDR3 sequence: CASRREGGYTF. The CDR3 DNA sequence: TGTGCCAGCAGACGGGAAGGGGGCTACACCTTC.

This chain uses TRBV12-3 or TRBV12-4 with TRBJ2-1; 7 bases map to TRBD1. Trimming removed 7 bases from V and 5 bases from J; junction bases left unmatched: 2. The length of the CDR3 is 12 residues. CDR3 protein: CASNGQDNEQFF. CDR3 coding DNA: TGTGCCAGCAATGGACAGGACAATGAGCAGTTCTTC.

The CDR3 reads CASSSWRETEAFF. The CDR3 DNA follows: TGTGCCAGCAGTTCTTGGAGGGAGACTGAAGCTTTCTTT. The chain uses TRBV6-5 and TRBJ1-1; D not certain. The CDR3 contains 13 residues. Germline values: CDR1 MNHEY, CDR2 SVGAGI. Trimming left V 4 bases short and J 5 bases short, with 11 bases between.

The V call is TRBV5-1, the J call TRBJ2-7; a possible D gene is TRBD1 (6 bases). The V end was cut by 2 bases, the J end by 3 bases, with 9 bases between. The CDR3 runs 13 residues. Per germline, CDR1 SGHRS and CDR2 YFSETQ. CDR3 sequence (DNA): TGCGCCAGCAGCTTTACAGGGCACTACGAGCAGTACTTC. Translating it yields CASSFTGHYEQYF. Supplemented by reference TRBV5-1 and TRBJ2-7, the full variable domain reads KAGVTQTPRYLIKTRGQQVTLSCSPISGHRSVSWYQQTPGQGLQFLFEYFSETQRNKGNFPGRFSGRQFSNSRSEMNVSTLELGDSALYLCASSFTGHYEQYFGPGTRLTVT.

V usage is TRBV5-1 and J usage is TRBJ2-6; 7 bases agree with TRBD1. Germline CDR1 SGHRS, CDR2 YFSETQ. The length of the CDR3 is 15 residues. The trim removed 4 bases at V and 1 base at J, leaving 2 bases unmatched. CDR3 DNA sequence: TGCGCCAGCAGCCGGACAGGATCTGGGGCCAACGTCCTGACTTTC. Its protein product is CASSRTGSGANVLTF.

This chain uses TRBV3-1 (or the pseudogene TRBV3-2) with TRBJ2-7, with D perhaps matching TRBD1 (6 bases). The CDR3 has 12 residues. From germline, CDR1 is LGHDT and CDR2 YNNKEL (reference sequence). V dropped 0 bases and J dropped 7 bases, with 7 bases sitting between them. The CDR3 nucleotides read TGTGCCAGCAGCCAAGAAGGGGGAGAGCAGTACTTC. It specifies CASSQEGGEQYF.

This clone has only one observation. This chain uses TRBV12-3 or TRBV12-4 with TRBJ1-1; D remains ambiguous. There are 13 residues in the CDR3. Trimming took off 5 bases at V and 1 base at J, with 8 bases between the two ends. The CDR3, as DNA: TGTGCCAGCAGTAAAACAGAGAACACTGAAGCTTTCTTT. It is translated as CASSKTENTEAFF.

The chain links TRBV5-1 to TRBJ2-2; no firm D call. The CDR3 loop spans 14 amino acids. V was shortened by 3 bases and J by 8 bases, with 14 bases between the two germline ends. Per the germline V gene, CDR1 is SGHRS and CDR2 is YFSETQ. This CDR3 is CASSWSNPTGELFF. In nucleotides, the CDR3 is TGCGCCAGCAGCTGGTCGAACCCGACAGGGGAGCTGTTTTTT.

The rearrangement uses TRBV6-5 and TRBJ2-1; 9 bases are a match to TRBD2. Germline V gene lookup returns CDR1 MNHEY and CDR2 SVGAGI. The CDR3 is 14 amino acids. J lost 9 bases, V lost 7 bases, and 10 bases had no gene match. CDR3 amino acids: CASNLGGTSSEQFF. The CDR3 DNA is TGTGCCAGCAACCTGGGCGGGACTAGCAGTGAGCAGTTCTTC.

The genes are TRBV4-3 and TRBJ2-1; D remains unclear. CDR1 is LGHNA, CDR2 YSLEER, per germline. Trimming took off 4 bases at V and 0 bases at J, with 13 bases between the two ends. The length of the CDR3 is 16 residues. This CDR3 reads CASSPDGLSSYNEQFF. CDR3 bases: TGCGCCAGCAGCCCCGATGGCTTAAGCTCCTACAATGAGCAGTTCTTC.

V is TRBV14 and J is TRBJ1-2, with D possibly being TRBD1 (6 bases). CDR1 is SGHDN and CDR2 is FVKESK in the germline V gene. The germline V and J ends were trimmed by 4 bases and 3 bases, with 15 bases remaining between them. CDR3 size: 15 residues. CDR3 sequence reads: CASSPPGQQDYGYTF. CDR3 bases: TGTGCCAGCAGCCCCCCAGGACAGCAAGACTATGGCTACACCTTC.

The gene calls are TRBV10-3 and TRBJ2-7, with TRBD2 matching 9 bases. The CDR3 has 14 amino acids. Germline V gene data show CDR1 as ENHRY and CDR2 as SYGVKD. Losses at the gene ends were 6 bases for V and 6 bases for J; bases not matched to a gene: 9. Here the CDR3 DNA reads TGTGCCATCAGCTCTGGGCTAGCGGGAACCGAGCAGTACTTC. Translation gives CAISSGLAGTEQYF.

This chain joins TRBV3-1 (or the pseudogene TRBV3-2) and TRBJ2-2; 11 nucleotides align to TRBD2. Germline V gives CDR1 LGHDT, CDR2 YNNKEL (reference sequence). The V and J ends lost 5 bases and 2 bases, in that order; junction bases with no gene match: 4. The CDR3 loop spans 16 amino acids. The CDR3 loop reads CASSTRLAGNTGELFF. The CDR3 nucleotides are TGTGCCAGCAGCACCCGACTAGCGGGAAACACCGGGGAGCTGTTTTTT.

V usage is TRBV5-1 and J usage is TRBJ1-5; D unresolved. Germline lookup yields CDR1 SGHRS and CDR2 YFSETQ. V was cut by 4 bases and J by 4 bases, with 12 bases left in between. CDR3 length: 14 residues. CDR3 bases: TGCGCCAGCAGCCCAGAGGGCCAGAATCAGCCCCAGCATTTT. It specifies CASSPEGQNQPQHF.

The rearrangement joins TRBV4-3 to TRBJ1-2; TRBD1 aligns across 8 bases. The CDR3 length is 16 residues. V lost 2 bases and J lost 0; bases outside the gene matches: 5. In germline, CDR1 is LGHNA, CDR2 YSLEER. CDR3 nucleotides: TGCGCCAGCAGCCAAATGACAGGGGCGGCTAACTATGGCTACACCTTC. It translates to CASSQMTGAANYGYTF.

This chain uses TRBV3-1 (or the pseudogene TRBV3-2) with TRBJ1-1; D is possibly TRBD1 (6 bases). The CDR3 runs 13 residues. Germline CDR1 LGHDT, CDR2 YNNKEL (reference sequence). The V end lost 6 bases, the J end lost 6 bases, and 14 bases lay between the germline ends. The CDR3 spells CASRLQGGPEAFF. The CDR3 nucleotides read TGTGCCAGCAGATTACAGGGCGGGCCTGAAGCTTTCTTT.

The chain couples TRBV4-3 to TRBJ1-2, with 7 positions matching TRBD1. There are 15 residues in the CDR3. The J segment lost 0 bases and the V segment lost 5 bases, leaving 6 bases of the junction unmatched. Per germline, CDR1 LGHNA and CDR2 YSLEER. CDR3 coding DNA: TGCGCCAGCAGCACCCGGACAGGAGCTAACTATGGCTACACCTTC. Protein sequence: CASSTRTGANYGYTF.

The CDR3 DNA is TGTGCCTGCCAGGCAGGTGACTCTGGAAACACCATATATTTT. Encoded protein: CACQAGDSGNTIYF. The chain links TRBV30 to TRBJ1-3; no clear D gene. The V and J ends lost 6 bases and 0 bases respectively, with 12 bases between them. The CDR3 sequence is 14 residues long. Germline CDR1 GTSNPN, CDR2 SVGIG (reference sequence).

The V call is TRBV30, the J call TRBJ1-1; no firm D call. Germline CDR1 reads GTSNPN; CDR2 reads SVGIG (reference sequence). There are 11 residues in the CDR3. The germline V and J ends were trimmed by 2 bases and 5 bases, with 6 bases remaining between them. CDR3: CAWSTRTEAFF. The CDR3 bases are TGTGCCTGGAGTACGAGGACTGAAGCTTTCTTT.

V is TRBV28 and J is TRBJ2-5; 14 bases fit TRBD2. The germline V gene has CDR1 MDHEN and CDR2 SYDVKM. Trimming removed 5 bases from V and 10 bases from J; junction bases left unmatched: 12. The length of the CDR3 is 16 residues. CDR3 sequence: CASSPPGLAGAPGQYF. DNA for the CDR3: TGTGCCAGCAGTCCCCCGGGACTAGCGGGAGCTCCGGGCCAGTACTTC.

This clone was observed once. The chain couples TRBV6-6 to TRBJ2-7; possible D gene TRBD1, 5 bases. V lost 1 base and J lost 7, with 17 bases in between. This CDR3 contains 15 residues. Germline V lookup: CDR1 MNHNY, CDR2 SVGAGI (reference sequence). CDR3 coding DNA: TGTGCCAGCAGTTACTTGGGTTTCCTGGGGCTAGAGCAGTACTTC. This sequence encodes CASSYLGFLGLEQYF.

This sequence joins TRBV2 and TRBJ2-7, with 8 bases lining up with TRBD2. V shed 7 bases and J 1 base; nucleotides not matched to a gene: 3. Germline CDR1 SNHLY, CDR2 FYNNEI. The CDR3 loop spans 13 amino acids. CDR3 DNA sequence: TGTGCCAGCAAACTAGCGGATTCCTACGAGCAGTACTTC. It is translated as CASKLADSYEQYF.

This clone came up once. CDR3 sequence reads: CASSPPKGVTGELFF. CDR3 coding DNA: TGTGCCAGCAGCCCCCCGAAAGGGGTCACCGGGGAGCTGTTTTTT. The chain is built from TRBV9 and TRBJ2-2; maybe TRBD1 (5 bases). CDR3 length: 15 residues. Germline V gives CDR1 SGDLS, CDR2 YYNGEE. V lost 4 bases, J lost 4 bases, and 14 bases lay in between.

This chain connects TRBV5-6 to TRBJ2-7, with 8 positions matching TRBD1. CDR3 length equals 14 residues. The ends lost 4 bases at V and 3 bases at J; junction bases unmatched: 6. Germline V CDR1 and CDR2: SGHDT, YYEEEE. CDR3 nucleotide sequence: TGTGCCAGCAGCACACGGGACAGGTTCTACGAGCAGTACTTC. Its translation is CASSTRDRFYEQYF.

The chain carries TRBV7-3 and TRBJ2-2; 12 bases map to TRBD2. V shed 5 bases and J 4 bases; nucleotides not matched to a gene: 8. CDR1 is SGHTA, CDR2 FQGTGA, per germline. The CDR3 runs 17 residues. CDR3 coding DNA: TGTGCCAGCAGCGCCTGGACTAGCGGGATAGGCACCGGGGAGCTGTTTTTT. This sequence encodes CASSAWTSGIGTGELFF.